This is a list of T cell receptor beta chains from one sample in a study of cytomegalovirus exposure and HLA in healthy donors. Libraries were prepared by immunoSEQ multiplex PCR; TCRdb keeps only in-frame clonotypes and omits some of them. Found here are about 140,000 clones, about 84% of them singletons; the top ten hold about 2.2%. Specimen: PBMCs. The receptor source for this set is a man aged 45-60 years in good health and CMV-seronegative. Both conserved end residues are trimmed from each CDR3. D genes are given only for firm matches. The listing skips clone size in some rows; elsewhere it reads once, few, many or a size class.

d_call	v_call	clone_size	j_call	cdr3_aa
-	TRBV6-1	once	TRBJ2-7	ASSDSAIGYEQY
TRBD1	TRBV6-1	-	TRBJ2-1	ASRNRGPYNEQF
-	TRBV18	-	TRBJ1-1	ASSRDTNTEAF
TRBD1	TRBV9	-	TRBJ2-7	ASSITGGAYEQY
TRBD1	TRBV28	-	TRBJ1-1	ASASRQGAQNTEAF
TRBD2	TRBV6-1	few	TRBJ2-7	ATGREFLYEQY
TRBD2	TRBV27	few	TRBJ2-1	ASSSLSPSGRLNEQF
TRBD1	TRBV11-3	-	TRBJ1-6	ASSLEQRGQGGSPLH
-	TRBV28	-	TRBJ1-2	ASSFGGVSGYT
TRBD2	TRBV7-3	few	TRBJ2-1	ASSSGGGGSYNEQF
-	TRBV7-9	-	TRBJ2-1	ASSLRAGQFYNEQF
-	TRBV4-2	-	TRBJ2-4	ASSQDRQANIQY
-	TRBV28	-	TRBJ1-5	ASSQTGPGGQPQH
TRBD1	TRBV6-5	-	TRBJ2-5	ASSGTGVGEETQY
-	TRBV6-1	-	TRBJ2-7	ASREGAGYEQY
TRBD2	TRBV6-5	once	-	ASSTSTSAYEQY
TRBD1	TRBV5-1	few	TRBJ2-5	ASSLGDRDQETQY
-	TRBV29-1	-	TRBJ1-1	SVPDRLNTEAF
-	TRBV29-1	few	TRBJ2-3	SVEDLTGRDTQY
TRBD2	TRBV4-1	-	TRBJ2-3	ASSLGGAREAVRSTDTQY
TRBD1	TRBV6-1	-	TRBJ2-5	ASSPDRGRQETQY
TRBD1	TRBV29-1	many	TRBJ2-5	SVEDPDRFGGTQY
-	TRBV7-8	-	TRBJ1-5	ASSLGGGNQPQH
-	TRBV30	-	TRBJ1-1	AWSRGQINTEAF
TRBD2	TRBV5-1	once	TRBJ2-3	ASSFSPGLASADTQY
-	TRBV15	-	TRBJ1-1	ATSRAIRMGLSTEAF